This T cell receptor (beta chain) was sequenced during a study of tumor and adjacent non-tumor tissue in lung cancer. Study context: Patients comprised about a dozen adenocarcinoma, a couple of squamous cell carcinoma and 1 small cell lung cancer. Aged about 31 to 85 years, patients included 9 to 11 men and about five women with stage I to III disease.

TCRbeta libraries were built with three rounds of nested PCR, modified from ARM-PCR. TCRdb independently ran MiXCR on the multiplex PCR reads; one entry per CDR3 protein. The sample shows about 93,000 distinct CDR3 sequences, around 71% of them seen only once. The template was RNA from unsorted bulk tissue. Looked up from germline, CDR1 is DFQATT and CDR2 is SNEGSKA (reference sequence). Trimming stripped 3 bases from V and 5 bases from J, with 15 bases between. This CDR3 has 14 amino acids. J is TRBJ2-3 and V is TRBV20-1, with a tentative D call TRBD1 (6 bases). The receptor was isolated from a man in his sixties with non-small cell lung cancer. The specimen was lung tumor tissue. The CDR3 spells CSASHRVGEDTQYF. The CDR3, as DNA: TGCAGTGCTAGTCACAGGGTAGGAGAAGATACGCAGTATTTT.